These 29 T cell receptor beta chains originate from one sample sequenced in a study of response to subunit inactivated influenza vaccine. From the RT-PCR reads, TCRdb called clonotypes with MiXCR, one entry per CDR3 protein. The sample lists roughly 790,000 distinct CDR3 sequences; roughly 20% were seen once. This sample comprised PBMCs from blood, obtained more than 4 days after vaccination. The receptors derive from a man aged 45 to 65 who received an inactivated influenza vaccine.

This clonotype came up a few times. This chain links TRBV5-1 with TRBJ2-7; TRBD1 matches 9 bases. This CDR3 is built from 18 residues. Germline V gene data show CDR1 as SGHRS and CDR2 as YFSETQ. V was pared by 5 bases and J by 1 base, with 16 bases of the junction left unmatched. The CDR3 loop reads CASRGAGTGRGRSYEQYF. CDR3 coding DNA: TGCGCCAGCAGAGGCGCCGGGACAGGGAGGGGAAGGTCCTACGAGCAGTACTTC.

This clonotype has more than one count but fewer than ten. The chain combines TRBV6-1 with TRBJ2-2; TRBD2 matches at 10 bases. The V gene's germline CDR1 is MNHNS and CDR2 SASEGT. The V and J ends lost 7 bases and 0 bases, in that order; junction bases with no gene match: 8. The CDR3 covers 17 residues. The chain's CDR3 is CASTSGGGVANTGELFF. DNA for the CDR3: TGTGCCAGCACCAGCGGGGGGGGAGTGGCGAACACCGGGGAGCTGTTTTTT.

This clonotype was observed a handful of times. The chain links TRBV7-3 to TRBJ1-2, with D perhaps matching TRBD1 (5 bases). The germline V gene encodes CDR1 SGHTA and CDR2 FQGTGA. The CDR3 spans 15 residues. V was shortened by 4 bases and J by 5 bases, with 17 bases between the two germline ends. The CDR3 DNA sequence: TGTGCCAGCAGCTCCGGGACCACAGGAAGTTATGGCTACACCTTC. Protein product: CASSSGTTGSYGYTF.

The rearrangement uses TRBV3-1 and TRBJ2-1; 9 nucleotides agree with TRBD1. This CDR3 comprises 16 residues. V trimming: 0 bases; J trimming: 5 bases; junction bases outside the gene matches: 5. Germline CDR1 reads LGHDT; CDR2 reads YNNKEL (reference sequence). The CDR3 DNA sequence: TGTGCCAGCAGCCAAGATCGGAGGACAGGGGACAATGAGCAGTTCTTC. Protein product: CASSQDRRTGDNEQFF.

This clonotype turned up a few times. The rearrangement joins TRBV7-3 to TRBJ2-2; D gene unclear. The V end was cut by 3 bases, the J end by 8 bases, with 13 bases between. CDR3 size: 14 residues. Germline CDR1 reads SGHTA; CDR2 reads FQGTGA. This chain's CDR3 is CASSFGARSGELFF. The CDR3 nucleotides read TGTGCCAGCAGCTTCGGCGCTAGATCTGGGGAGCTGTTTTTT.

This clonotype has just a few counts. This chain connects TRBV12-3 or TRBV12-4 to TRBJ2-5; 12 bases are shared with TRBD2. The CDR3 totals 15 residues. Losses at the gene ends were 6 bases for V and 2 bases for J; bases not matched to a gene: 4. The CDR3 loop reads CASRTGTSGQETQYF. DNA for the CDR3: TGTGCCAGCAGAACCGGGACTAGCGGGCAAGAGACCCAGTACTTC.

V is TRBV27 and J is TRBJ2-1; 7 bases line up with TRBD2. The ends lost 3 bases at V and 7 bases at J; junction bases unmatched: 9. CDR3 length: 15 amino acids. The germline gives CDR1 MNHEY, CDR2 SMNVEV (reference sequence). The CDR3 region is CASSFRGGSLNEQFF. The CDR3 DNA reads TGTGCCAGCAGTTTTCGGGGAGGGAGTTTAAATGAGCAGTTCTTC.

This clonotype was detected many times. V is TRBV5-1 and J is TRBJ2-1; possibly TRBD1 for D (6 bases). The V end lost 8 bases, the J end lost 9 bases, and 24 bases lay between the germline ends. CDR3 length: 15 amino acids. The germline CDR1 and CDR2 sequences are SGHRS and YFSETQ. The CDR3 loop reads CASEKSGAGVGEQFF. CDR3 nucleotides: TGCGCCAGTGAAAAATCCGGGGCAGGGGTTGGTGAGCAGTTCTTC.

This clonotype was observed a handful of times. V is TRBV2 and J is TRBJ1-2, with 7 bases identical to TRBD1. V trimming: 8 bases; J trimming: 4 bases; junction bases outside the gene matches: 7. In germline, CDR1 is SNHLY, CDR2 FYNNEI. The CDR3 is 13 residues long. The CDR3, as DNA: TGTGCCAGCGCTAGGCAGGGGGGCTATGGCTACACCTTC. Translated: CASARQGGYGYTF.

The V call is TRBV7-8, the J call TRBJ2-7, with D unresolved. V lost 1 base to trimming and J lost 2 bases, with 9 bases between them. The CDR3 spans 14 residues. Germline CDR1 reads SGHVS; CDR2 reads FQNEAQ. The CDR3 DNA is TGTGCCAGCAGCTTAGAAGGAATGACCTACGAGCAGTACTTC. This sequence encodes CASSLEGMTYEQYF.

This chain connects TRBV5-1 to TRBJ2-2; TRBD1 is a possible D gene (6 bases). CDR3 length equals 16 residues. Germline lookup yields CDR1 SGHRS and CDR2 YFSETQ. V was cut by 4 bases and J by 4 bases, with 17 bases left in between. The CDR3 reads CASSPDPSRGTGELFF. Here the CDR3 DNA reads TGCGCCAGCAGCCCAGATCCTAGCAGGGGCACCGGGGAGCTGTTTTTT. Looking up the rest from reference TRBV5-1 and TRBJ2-2 gives the full variable domain: KAGVTQTPRYLIKTRGQQVTLSCSPISGHRSVSWYQQTPGQGLQFLFEYFSETQRNKGNFPGRFSGRQFSNSRSEMNVSTLELGDSALYLCASSPDPSRGTGELFFGEGSRLTVL.

This clonotype was counted a few times. The V and J genes are TRBV5-5 and TRBJ2-2; tentative D call: TRBD1 (5 bases). Looked up from germline, CDR1 is SGHKS and CDR2 is YYEKEE (reference sequence). The ends were cut back, 2 bases at V and 0 bases at J, with 11 bases in the middle. CDR3 length equals 16 residues. CDR3 loop: CASSFSGRPNTGELFF. For the CDR3, the DNA is TGTGCCAGCAGCTTTTCAGGGCGCCCGAACACCGGGGAGCTGTTTTTT.

The J gene is TRBJ2-1, the V gene TRBV7-2, with 11 positions matching TRBD2. With V trimmed by 2 bases and J by 8 bases, 8 bases remained unmatched. The CDR3 sequence is 16 residues long. Germline V gene lookup returns CDR1 SGHTA and CDR2 FQGNSA. CDR3 nucleotide sequence: TGTGCCAGCAGCTTAACTAGCGGGGGCCTCCGGCATGAGCAGTTCTTC. Encoded protein: CASSLTSGGLRHEQFF. Supplemented by reference TRBV7-2 and TRBJ2-1, the full variable domain reads GAGVSQSPSNKVTEKGKDVELRCDPISGHTALYWYRQSLGQGLEFLIYFQGNSAPDKSGLPSDRFSAERTGGSVSTLTIQRTQQEDSAVYLCASSLTSGGLRHEQFFGPGTRLTVL.

This clonotype was detected a few times. The rearrangement joins TRBV10-3 to TRBJ1-1, with D unclear. Germline loops: CDR1 ENHRY, CDR2 SYGVKD. There are 14 residues in the CDR3. Trimming left V 8 bases short and J 0 bases short, with 13 bases between. For the CDR3, the DNA is TGTGCCATCTCCGCAGGCGGCATGAACACTGAAGCTTTCTTT. This encodes CAISAGGMNTEAFF.

The chain uses TRBV4-3 and TRBJ2-7; D not certain. V was shortened by 1 base and J by 9 bases, with 13 bases between the two germline ends. The CDR3 sequence is 13 residues long. CDR1 is LGHNA, CDR2 YSLEER, per germline. The CDR3 here is CASSQVPGSAQYF. DNA for the CDR3: TGCGCCAGCAGCCAAGTGCCCGGTTCTGCGCAGTACTTC.

V and J are TRBV5-1 and TRBJ1-5; 7 bases agree with TRBD1. The CDR3 loop spans 18 amino acids. Unmatched junction bases numbered 9, after V lost 0 bases and J lost 0 bases. Germline loops: CDR1 SGHRS, CDR2 YFSETQ. The CDR3 loop reads CASSLGAGQIFSNQPQHF. The CDR3 bases are TGCGCCAGCAGCTTGGGTGCGGGACAGATATTTAGCAATCAGCCCCAGCATTTT. Full variable domain (outside the CDR3, taken from reference TRBV5-1 and TRBJ1-5): KAGVTQTPRYLIKTRGQQVTLSCSPISGHRSVSWYQQTPGQGLQFLFEYFSETQRNKGNFPGRFSGRQFSNSRSEMNVSTLELGDSALYLCASSLGAGQIFSNQPQHFGDGTRLSIL.

In this sample, this clonotype turned up a few times. The CDR3 loop reads CASSLGPPRAGELFF. The CDR3 nucleotides read TGTGCCAGCAGCTTAGGACCCCCCAGGGCCGGGGAGCTGTTTTTT. The chain has TRBV7-2 and TRBJ2-2, with D maybe TRBD1 (5 bases). The V gene's germline CDR1 is SGHTA and CDR2 FQGNSA. The CDR3 covers 15 residues. Trimming pared 1 base from V and 6 bases from J, leaving 12 bases between.

The V gene is TRBV5-6, the J gene TRBJ2-2, with 8 positions matching TRBD2. Trimming cost V 4 bases and J 6 bases; bases outside gene matches: 8. Germline V CDR1 and CDR2: SGHDT, YYEEEE. The CDR3 sequence is 15 residues long. DNA for the CDR3: TGTGCCAGCAGCCCGAGCGGGAGTATGCCCGGGGAGCTGTTTTTT. Translated, it gives CASSPSGSMPGELFF.

This clonotype was picked up one time. The rearrangement uses TRBV20-1 and TRBJ2-3; TRBD2 aligns across 10 bases. The CDR3 extends over 14 amino acids. CDR1 is DFQATT and CDR2 is SNEGSKA in the germline V gene (reference sequence). V gave up 6 bases and J gave up 2 bases; unmatched junction bases: 5. The CDR3 spells CSAVLAGNTDTQYF. As DNA, the CDR3 is TGCAGTGCGGTACTAGCGGGGAACACAGATACGCAGTATTTT.

On this clonotype: At one boundary the junction diverges from the germline segment, which might be a read error. The rearrangement joins TRBV6-1 to TRBJ2-7; 8 positions agree with TRBD1. Looked up from germline, CDR1 is MNHNS and CDR2 is SASEGT. The CDR3 runs 16 residues. CDR3 loop: CASSQALNRGSGEQYF. The CDR3 DNA reads TGTGCCAGCAGTCAAGCTCTCAACAGGGGGTCCGGCGAGCAGTACTTC.

The chain couples TRBV12-3 or TRBV12-4 to TRBJ2-2; D unresolved. V shed 6 bases and J shed 7 bases, with 6 bases lying between them. This CDR3 is 11 amino acids long. The CDR3: CASSAIGELFF. In DNA, the CDR3 is TGTGCCAGCAGCGCAATCGGGGAGCTGTTTTTT.

This chain joins TRBV12-3 or TRBV12-4 and TRBJ1-1; D unclear. This CDR3 contains 11 residues. V was pared by 3 bases and J by 7 bases, with 6 bases between. Written as DNA, the CDR3 is TGTGCCAGCAGTTTTCGATATGAAGCTTTCTTT. Translation gives CASSFRYEAFF.

This clonotype has a count of ten or more. J is TRBJ2-7 and V is TRBV20-1; the match to TRBD1 covers 8 bases. CDR1 and CDR2 from the germline V gene are DFQATT and SNEGSKA (reference sequence). The CDR3 totals 14 residues. V shed 6 bases and J 6 bases; nucleotides not matched to a gene: 13. The CDR3 DNA sequence: TGCAGTGCCAGAAGGACAGGGATTAACTCCGAGCAGTACTTC. Its translation: CSARRTGINSEQYF.

This chain joins TRBV7-2 and TRBJ1-4; a possible D gene is TRBD1 (6 bases). CDR1 and CDR2 from the germline V gene are SGHTA and FQGNSA. With 1 base removed from V and 7 bases from J, the gap between germline ends came to 13 bases. The CDR3 loop spans 15 amino acids. In DNA, the CDR3 is TGTGCCAGCAGCTTAGTTAGGGGGGCAAGTGAAAAACTGTTTTTT. Amino acid sequence: CASSLVRGASEKLFF.

This chain links TRBV7-2 with TRBJ1-4; 9 nucleotides align to TRBD1. Trimming cost V 1 base and J 7 bases; bases outside gene matches: 4. CDR3 length equals 15 residues. The germline V gene encodes CDR1 SGHTA and CDR2 FQGNSA. The CDR3 nucleotides read TGTGCCAGCAGCTTAGTAGGGACAGGGAGTGAAAAACTGTTTTTT. Protein sequence: CASSLVGTGSEKLFF.

This clonotype has more than one count but fewer than ten. Here the CDR3 DNA reads TGCAGTGCTGATCCCCCGGGCAATCAGCCCCAGCATTTT. Protein sequence: CSADPPGNQPQHF. The chain joins TRBV20-1 to TRBJ1-5; D not resolved. Germline CDR1 reads DFQATT; CDR2 reads SNEGSKA (reference sequence). This CDR3 is built from 13 residues. V shed 5 bases and J shed 2 bases, with 10 bases lying between them.

This clonotype appeared a few times. The V gene is TRBV5-1, the J gene TRBJ2-1; D is possibly TRBD1 (6 bases). Germline-derived CDR1 and CDR2 are SGHRS and YFSETQ. The ends were cut back, 2 bases at V and 1 base at J, with 13 bases in the middle. The CDR3 is 16 residues long. The CDR3 bases are TGCGCCAGCAGCTTATCCGGGACAAGGTCCTACAATGAGCAGTTCTTC. Residues: CASSLSGTRSYNEQFF.

In this sample, this clonotype turned up many times. The chain has TRBV5-1 and TRBJ1-1; possible D gene TRBD1, 6 bases. This CDR3 is built from 15 residues. V gave up 4 bases and J gave up 3 bases, with 16 bases separating them. Germline V gene sequence: CDR1 SGHRS, CDR2 YFSETQ. In DNA, the CDR3 is TGCGCCAGCAGCCCTCAGACAGGAGGGCACACTGAAGCTTTCTTT. Amino acid sequence: CASSPQTGGHTEAFF.

The chain couples TRBV18 to TRBJ1-1; D is perhaps TRBD1 (6 bases). The length of the CDR3 is 14 residues. V gave up 4 bases and J gave up 5 bases, with 14 bases separating them. Germline V gene lookup returns CDR1 KGHSH and CDR2 LQKENI. The CDR3 reads CASSQGGMITEAFF. The CDR3 coding sequence is TGTGCCAGCTCACAGGGGGGAATGATAACTGAAGCTTTCTTT.